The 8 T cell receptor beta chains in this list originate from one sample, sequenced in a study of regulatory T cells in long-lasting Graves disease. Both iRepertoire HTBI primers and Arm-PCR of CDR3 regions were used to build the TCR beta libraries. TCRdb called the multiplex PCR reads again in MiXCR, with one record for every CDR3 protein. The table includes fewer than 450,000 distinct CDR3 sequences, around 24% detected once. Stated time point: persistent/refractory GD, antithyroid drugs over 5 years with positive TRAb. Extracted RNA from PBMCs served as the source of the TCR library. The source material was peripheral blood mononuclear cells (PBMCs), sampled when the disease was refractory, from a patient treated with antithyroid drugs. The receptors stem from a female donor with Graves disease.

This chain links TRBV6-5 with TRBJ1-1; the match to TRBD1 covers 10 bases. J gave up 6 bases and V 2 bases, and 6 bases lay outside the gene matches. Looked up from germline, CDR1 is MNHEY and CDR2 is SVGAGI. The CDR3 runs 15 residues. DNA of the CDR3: TGTGCCAGCAGTTACCTTCTGGACAGGGGGTCTGAAGCTTTCTTT. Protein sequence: CASSYLLDRGSEAFF.

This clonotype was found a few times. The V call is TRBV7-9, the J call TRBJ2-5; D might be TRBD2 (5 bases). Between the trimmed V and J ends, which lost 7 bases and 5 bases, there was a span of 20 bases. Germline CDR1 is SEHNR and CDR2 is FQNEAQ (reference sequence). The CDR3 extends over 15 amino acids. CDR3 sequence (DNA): TGTGCCAGCACCTCAGCGGCCACGGCATCGGAGACCCAGTACTTC. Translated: CASTSAATASETQYF.

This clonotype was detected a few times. Here the CDR3 DNA reads TGTGCCAGTAGTTCCCGAGACCTCAGGGCTAATCAGCCCCAGCATTTT. It is translated as CASSSRDLRANQPQHF. The genes are TRBV19 and TRBJ1-5; D may be TRBD1 (5 bases). Germline V gives CDR1 LNHDA, CDR2 SQIVND (reference sequence). Trimming pared 5 bases from V and 4 bases from J, leaving 18 bases between. The CDR3 sequence is 16 residues long.

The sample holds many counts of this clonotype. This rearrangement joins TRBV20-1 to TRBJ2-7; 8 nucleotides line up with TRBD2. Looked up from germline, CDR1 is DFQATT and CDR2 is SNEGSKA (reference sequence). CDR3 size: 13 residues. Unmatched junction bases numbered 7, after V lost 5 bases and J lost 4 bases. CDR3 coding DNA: TGCAGTGCTGGAGCGGGAGTAAGGTACGAGCAGTACTTC. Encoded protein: CSAGAGVRYEQYF.

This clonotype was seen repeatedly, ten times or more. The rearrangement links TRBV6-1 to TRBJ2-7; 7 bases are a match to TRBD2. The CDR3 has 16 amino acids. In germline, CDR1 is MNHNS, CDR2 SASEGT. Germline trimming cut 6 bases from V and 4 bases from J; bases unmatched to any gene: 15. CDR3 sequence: CASRDQSGIAVYEQYF. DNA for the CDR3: TGTGCCAGCAGGGACCAGAGCGGGATAGCGGTATACGAGCAGTACTTC.

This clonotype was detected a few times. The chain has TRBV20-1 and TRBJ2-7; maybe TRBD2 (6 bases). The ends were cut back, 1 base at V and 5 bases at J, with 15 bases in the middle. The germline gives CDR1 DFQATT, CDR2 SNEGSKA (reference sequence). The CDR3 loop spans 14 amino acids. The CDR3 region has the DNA TGCAGTGCTAGAGTAGCAAATGGCGGGGACGAGCAGTACTTC. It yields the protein CSARVANGGDEQYF.

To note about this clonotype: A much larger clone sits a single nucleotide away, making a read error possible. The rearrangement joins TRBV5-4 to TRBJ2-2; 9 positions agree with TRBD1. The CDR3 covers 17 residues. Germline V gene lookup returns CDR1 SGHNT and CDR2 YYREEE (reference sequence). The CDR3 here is CASSLLGTGPSAGEPFF. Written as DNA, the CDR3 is TGTGCCAGCAGCTTGCTCGGGACAGGGCCGTCGGCCGGGGAGCCGTTTTTT.

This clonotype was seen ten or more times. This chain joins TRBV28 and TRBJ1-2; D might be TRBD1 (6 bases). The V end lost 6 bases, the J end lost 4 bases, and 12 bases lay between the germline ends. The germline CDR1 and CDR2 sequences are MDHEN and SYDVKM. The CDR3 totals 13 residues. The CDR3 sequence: CASRSQGPYGYTF. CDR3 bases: TGTGCCAGCAGGTCACAGGGACCCTATGGCTACACCTTC.